This T cell receptor (beta chain) derives from a study of cytomegalovirus exposure and HLA in healthy donors. Study results and limitations: The study recorded 150 to 200 TCR beta chains that were cytomegalovirus-associated.

PCR used 60 Vbeta primers and 13 Jbeta primers. Assay used: immunoSEQ multiplex PCR; TCRdb lists only in-frame clones, some missing. Across roughly 190,000 clones, the top ten clones capture 0.75% to 0.85% of the sample. As for this clone: Its antigen is as yet unknown.

The clonotype was recovered from a woman aged 18-29 years in good health and CMV-seropositive. Input material: PBMCs.

CDR3: CASRQTSGSVNEQFF. The CDR3 bases are TGTGCCAGTAGACAGACTAGCGGGAGTGTGAATGAGCAGTTCTTC. The rearrangement joins TRBV19 to TRBJ2-1, with 12 bases lining up with TRBD2. Germline CDR1 is LNHDA and CDR2 is SQIVND (reference sequence). V shed 6 bases, J shed 7 bases, and the junction held 7 bases outside the gene matches. The CDR3 is 15 amino acids.